Listed below are T cell receptor beta chains from one sample, sequenced in a study of control samples from healthy donors and cancer patients. Here immunoSEQ multiplex PCR was the method, and the copy in TCRdb shows in-frame clones only, minus some. This table has more than 50,000 clones, approximately 94% appearing once. Material for sequencing was blood. These receptors originate from a woman aged 18-29 years in good health. Each CDR3 is given with its conserved first and last residue. Fields, in order: clone size, J gene, V gene, D gene, CDR3 DNA, CDR3 protein. D genes are given only for firm matches. For some rows the clone size is stated as once, few or many, or as a class when expanded; others skip it.

-,TRBJ2-1,TRBV6-5,-,TGTGCCAGCAGTTACGGTGGGGTGGTTGGCGATGAGCAGTTCTTC,CASSYGGVVGDEQFF
-,TRBJ2-5,TRBV7-2,-,TGTGCCAGCAGGTCGGCCCAAGAGACCCAGTACTTC,CASRSAQETQYF
few,TRBJ2-7,TRBV10-3,-,TGTGCCATCAAAAAGGAGGGGGCAGGCGAGCAGTACTTC,CAIKKEGAGEQYF
-,TRBJ1-3,TRBV7-8,-,TGTGCCAGCAGCGCACCTCCGGGCAACACCATATATTTT,CASSAPPGNTIYF
-,TRBJ2-2,TRBV2,TRBD1,TGTGCCAGCAGTTCTACCGGGACAGGGGGAACCGGGGAGCTGTTTTTT,CASSSTGTGGTGELFF
-,TRBJ1-4,TRBV7-9,TRBD1,TGTGCCAGCAGCCAAGACGGGACAGTTAATGAAAAACTGTTTTTT,CASSQDGTVNEKLFF
-,TRBJ1-1,TRBV6-6,-,TGTGCCAGCAGTTACTCTTCCCGGAACACTGAAGCTTTCTTT,CASSYSSRNTEAFF
-,TRBJ1-2,TRBV7-8,-,TGTGCCAGCAGTCTGGGCCCCGGATTGCACTATGGCTACACCTTC,CASSLGPGLHYGYTF
-,TRBJ1-5,TRBV6-6,-,TGTGCCAGCAGTACCCGGGACACCTATCAGCCCCAGCATTTT,CASSTRDTYQPQHF
-,TRBJ1-2,TRBV7-6,TRBD1,TGTGCCAGCAGCCATGACAGGGGATCGTTGGATGGCTACACCTTC,CASSHDRGSLDGYTF
-,TRBJ2-7,TRBV7-9,-,TGTGCCAGCAGCTTAGAGAGAGTTCCAGGGTTCCCCTACGAGCAGTACTTC,CASSLERVPGFPYEQYF
-,TRBJ2-4,TRBV28,TRBD1,TGTGCCAGCAGTTTAACAGGGGATGTCAAAAACATTCAGTACTTC,CASSLTGDVKNIQYF
-,TRBJ2-1,TRBV28,TRBD2,TGTGCCAGCACCGAGAGGACTAGTGTCAATGAGCAGTTCTTC,CASTERTSVNEQFF
-,TRBJ1-6,TRBV11-2,-,TGTGCCAGCAGCTTAGAAGTTAGGACAGCTGTTAATTCACCCCTCCACTTT,CASSLEVRTAVNSPLHF
-,TRBJ1-1,TRBV6-4,TRBD1,TGTGCCAGCAGTGACTCACCTGAAGGGGGACAGGCTTTCTTT,CASSDSPEGGQAFF
-,TRBJ2-7,TRBV10-3,TRBD2,TGTGCCATCGGGTCAACTAGCGGGGGTTACGAGCAGTACTTC,CAIGSTSGGYEQYF